Below, 13 T cell receptor beta chains from the same sample are listed, as sequenced in a study of blood T cell repertoires in COVID-19. Sequenced by immunoSEQ multiplex PCR; TCRdb stores in-frame clones only, minus some. The sample contains 150,000 or so clones, 87% of which appear only once. The material sequenced was PBMCs or T cells enriched from blood (not recorded which). These receptors originate from a woman between 40 and 50 years old who had been exposed to COVID-19.

The V gene is TRBV5-6, the J gene TRBJ2-1; tentatively, D is TRBD2 (6 bases). CDR3 size: 18 residues. V was pared by 0 bases and J by 1 base, with 17 bases between. Germline V CDR1 and CDR2: SGHDT, YYEEEE. For the CDR3, the DNA is TGTGCCAGCAGCTTGGAGGAGGGTAGCGGCCTTTCCTACAATGAGCAGTTCTTC. This codes for CASSLEEGSGLSYNEQFF.

The chain recombines TRBV11-3 with TRBJ2-3; 8 bases are shared with TRBD2. Germline-derived CDR1 and CDR2 are SGHNT and YENEEA. This CDR3 is built from 12 residues. V was pared by 5 bases and J by 8 bases, with 3 bases of the junction left unmatched. The CDR3 nucleotides read TGTGCCAGCAGCCGGGGGGGCGGTACGCAGTATTTT. Translation: CASSRGGGTQYF.

The chain is built from TRBV23-1 and TRBJ2-7, with 9 bases matching TRBD1. TRBV23-1 counts as an open reading frame of uncertain function. Trimming took 2 bases from V and 4 from J; bases not matched to a gene: 9. There are 16 residues in the CDR3. The CDR3, as DNA: TGCGCCAGCAGTCAAAGCGCCGGGACAGGGCAGTACGAGCAGTACTTC. Translated: CASSQSAGTGQYEQYF.

In this sample, this clone turned up a few times. The V gene is TRBV27, the J gene TRBJ1-2; D may be TRBD1 (6 bases). The CDR3 runs to 15 residues. Trimming took 5 bases from V and 2 from J, leaving 15 bases between them. The V gene's germline CDR1 is MNHEY and CDR2 SMNVEV (reference sequence). The CDR3 nucleotides are TGTGCCAGCAGTCCCCGACAGGTCTTCAACTATGGCTACACCTTC. As protein: CASSPRQVFNYGYTF.

The chain uses TRBV5-4 and TRBJ1-4; TRBD1 matches at 7 bases. The V segment lost 4 bases and the J segment 8 bases; nucleotides outside the gene matches: 2. This CDR3 contains 12 residues. CDR1 SGHNT and CDR2 YYREEE come from the germline V gene (reference sequence). In nucleotides, the CDR3 is TGTGCCAGCAGCACAGGGGAAGAAAAACTGTTTTTT. Translated: CASSTGEEKLFF.

This chain joins TRBV20-1 and TRBJ2-7; 8 positions match TRBD1. Germline V gives CDR1 DFQATT, CDR2 SNEGSKA (reference sequence). Unmatched junction bases numbered 0, after V lost 5 bases and J lost 3 bases. The CDR3 loop spans 11 amino acids. The CDR3 nucleotides read TGCAGTGCTGACAGGGGCTACGAGCAGTACTTC. Protein product: CSADRGYEQYF.

Only a few counts were recorded for this clone. This sequence joins TRBV19 and TRBJ1-5, with D tentatively TRBD1 (6 bases). Trimming removed 3 bases from V and 1 base from J, with 22 bases in between. The CDR3 loop spans 19 amino acids. CDR1 is LNHDA and CDR2 is SQIVND in the germline V gene (reference sequence). The CDR3 here is CASSIVGGDLYGSNQPQHF. CDR3 coding DNA: TGTGCCAGTAGTATCGTTGGGGGCGACCTATATGGGAGCAATCAGCCCCAGCATTTT.

This clone was seen only a few times. This rearrangement joins TRBV5-1 to TRBJ1-1; D might be TRBD1 (6 bases). V lost 4 bases and J lost 4, with 17 bases in between. This CDR3 comprises 15 residues. Per the germline V gene, CDR1 is SGHRS and CDR2 is YFSETQ. Here the CDR3 reads CASSPKGGKGTEAFF. CDR3 in DNA: TGCGCCAGCAGCCCCAAAGGGGGTAAGGGCACTGAAGCTTTCTTT.

This clone was seen a handful of times. The CDR3 loop reads CASLKGQGRGYTF. CDR3 DNA: TGTGCCAGCCTAAAGGGACAGGGACGGGGCTACACCTTC. The chain combines TRBV28 with TRBJ1-2, with 9 bases lining up with TRBD1. Looked up from germline, CDR1 is MDHEN and CDR2 is SYDVKM. The ends lost 8 bases at V and 8 bases at J; junction bases unmatched: 9. The CDR3 runs 13 residues.

The chain recombines TRBV6-4 with TRBJ2-2, with TRBD2 identical over 10 bases. This CDR3 contains 15 residues. J lost 5 bases, V lost 8 bases, and 8 bases had no gene match. Germline V gives CDR1 MRHNA, CDR2 SNTAGT. The CDR3 nucleotides read TGTGCCAGCCATCCCGGGACTAGCGAAACCGGGGAGCTGTTTTTT. It is translated as CASHPGTSETGELFF.

The V and J genes are TRBV13 and TRBJ1-2; TRBD1 matches at 7 bases. Trimming at V came to 5 bases and at J to 5 bases, leaving 14 bases not matched to a gene. CDR1 and CDR2 from the germline V gene are PRHDT and FYEKMQ (reference sequence). The length of the CDR3 is 16 residues. This chain's CDR3 is CASSARTGAGGYGYTF. The CDR3 DNA reads as TGTGCCAGCAGCGCTCGAACAGGGGCCGGAGGGTATGGCTACACCTTC. Using reference TRBV13 and TRBJ1-2 for the parts outside the CDR3, the full variable domain is AAGVIQSPRHLIKEKRETATLKCYPIPRHDTVYWYQQGPGQDPQFLISFYEKMQSDKGSIPDRFSAQQFSDYHSELNMSSLELGDSALYFCASSARTGAGGYGYTFGSGTRLTVV.

This chain links TRBV12-5 with TRBJ1-4; 7 bases are a match to TRBD1. Germline-derived CDR1 and CDR2 are LGHNT and FRNRAP. CDR3 size: 14 residues. J lost 7 bases, V lost 1 base, and 3 bases had no gene match. The DNA for the CDR3 is TGTGCTAGTGGTTTGGGACAGGGTAGTGAAAAACTGTTTTTT. Translating gives CASGLGQGSEKLFF.

This chain's CDR3 is CSVDGGGANTGELFF. The CDR3 region has the DNA TGCAGCGTTGACGGCGGGGGGGCGAACACCGGGGAGCTGTTTTTT. The chain joins TRBV29-1 to TRBJ2-2, with 9 bases identical to TRBD2. The V gene end was trimmed by 3 bases and the J gene end by 0 bases; junction bases not matched to a gene: 2. The germline V gene has CDR1 SQVTM and CDR2 ANQGSEA. CDR3 length: 15 residues.